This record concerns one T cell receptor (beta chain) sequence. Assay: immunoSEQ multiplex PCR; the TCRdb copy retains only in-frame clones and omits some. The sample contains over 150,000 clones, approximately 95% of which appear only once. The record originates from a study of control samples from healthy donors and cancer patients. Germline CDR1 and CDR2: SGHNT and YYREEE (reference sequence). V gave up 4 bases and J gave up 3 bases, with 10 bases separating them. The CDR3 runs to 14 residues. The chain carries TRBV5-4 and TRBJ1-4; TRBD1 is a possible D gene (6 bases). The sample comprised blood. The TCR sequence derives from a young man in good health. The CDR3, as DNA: TGTGCCAGCAGCAAGGGGGTAGCTAATGAAAAACTGTTTTTT. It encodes CASSKGVANEKLFF. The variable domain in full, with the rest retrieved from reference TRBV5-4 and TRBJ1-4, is ETGVTQSPTHLIKTRGQQVTLRCSSQSGHNTVSWYQQALGQGPQFIFQYYREEENGRGNFPPRFSGLQFPNYSSELNVNALELDDSALYLCASSKGVANEKLFFGSGTQLSVL.